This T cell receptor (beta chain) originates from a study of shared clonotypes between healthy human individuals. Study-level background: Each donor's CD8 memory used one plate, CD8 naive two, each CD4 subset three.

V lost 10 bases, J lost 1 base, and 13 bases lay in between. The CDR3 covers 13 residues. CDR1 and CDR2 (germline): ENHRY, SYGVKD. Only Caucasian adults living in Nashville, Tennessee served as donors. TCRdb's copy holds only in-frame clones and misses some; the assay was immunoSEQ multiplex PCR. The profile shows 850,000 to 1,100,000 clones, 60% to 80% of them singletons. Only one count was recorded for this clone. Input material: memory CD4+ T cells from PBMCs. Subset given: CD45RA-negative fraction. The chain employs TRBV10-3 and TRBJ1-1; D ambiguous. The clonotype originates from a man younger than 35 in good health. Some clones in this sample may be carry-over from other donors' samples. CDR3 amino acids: CATLSGENTEAFF. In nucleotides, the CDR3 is TGTGCCACCCTAAGCGGAGAGAACACTGAAGCTTTCTTT.